The 8 T cell receptor beta chains given below trace back to one sample, sequenced in a study of early T cells in non-severe SARS-CoV-2 infection. TCRdb re-derived calls from the 5' RACE reads in MiXCR, one entry per CDR3 protein. The data show tens of thousands of distinct CDR3 sequences, about 9.5% seen once. The input for sequencing was whole blood, taken at baseline. These receptors originate from an adult who was a healthcare worker with PCR-confirmed SARS-CoV-2 infection or an uninfected control (not recorded which).

The CDR3 DNA reads TGCGCCAGCAGCCCTCTAGCGGGGGGGCTCGCAGATACGCAGTATTTT. Translating it yields CASSPLAGGLADTQYF. The rearrangement links TRBV5-1 to TRBJ2-3; TRBD2 matches at 12 bases. V lost 4 bases, J lost 4 bases, and 7 bases stayed unmatched. The CDR3 covers 16 residues. In germline, CDR1 is SGHRS, CDR2 YFSETQ.

This clonotype was picked up many times. This chain uses TRBV7-9 with TRBJ2-2, with TRBD2 matching over 8 bases. The CDR3 has 16 residues. The junction had 6 bases not matched to a gene; V was cut back by 1 base and J by 5 bases. Germline-derived CDR1 and CDR2 are SEHNR and FQNEAQ (reference sequence). The chain's CDR3 is CASSLVRGGRTGELFF. For the CDR3, the DNA is TGTGCCAGCAGCTTAGTTCGGGGGGGCCGAACCGGGGAGCTGTTTTTT.

This clonotype was recorded a few times. The gene calls are TRBV7-2 and TRBJ1-5; D gene ambiguous. The length of the CDR3 is 15 residues. V shed 8 bases and J shed 0 bases, with 14 bases lying between them. Germline CDR1 and CDR2: SGHTA and FQGNSA. The CDR3 here is CASQNSVYSNQPQHF. CDR3 sequence (DNA): TGTGCCAGCCAGAACTCCGTTTATAGCAATCAGCCCCAGCATTTT.

The chain recombines TRBV7-9 with TRBJ1-1; D may be TRBD1 (5 bases). V lost 1 base and J lost 2, with 14 bases in between. Germline CDR1 and CDR2: SEHNR and FQNEAQ (reference sequence). The CDR3 length is 16 residues. CDR3 sequence (DNA): TGTGCCAGCAGCTTAGAATGGGGCGCAGGTAACACTGAAGCTTTCTTT. It specifies CASSLEWGAGNTEAFF.

The chain links TRBV7-2 to TRBJ2-5; weak D call: TRBD1 (5 bases). Between the trimmed V and J ends, which lost 5 bases and 5 bases, there was a span of 18 bases. This CDR3 region has 15 residues. Germline V gene data show CDR1 as SGHTA and CDR2 as FQGNSA. CDR3 nucleotide sequence: TGTGCCAGCAGCCCCCAGGGTCTGGCTAGTGAGACCCAGTACTTC. It specifies CASSPQGLASETQYF.

This clonotype turned up a few times. The chain carries TRBV4-1 and TRBJ2-7, with TRBD1 matching over 7 bases. Germline CDR1 reads MGHRA; CDR2 reads YSYEKL. The CDR3 has 15 amino acids. J was trimmed by 12 bases and V by 1 base; bases with no gene match: 15. CDR3 DNA sequence: TGCGCCAGCAGCCAAGTAGCAGGACAGGCCTTTAATGCGTACTTC. Amino acid sequence: CASSQVAGQAFNAYF.

In its sample, this clonotype was seen many times. The chain links TRBV5-1 to TRBJ2-5, with 8 bases identical to TRBD2. This CDR3 spans 16 amino acids. Germline CDR1 SGHRS, CDR2 YFSETQ. V lost 0 bases and J lost 2; bases outside the gene matches: 6. CDR3: CASSLGPAGVQETQYF. DNA for the CDR3: TGCGCCAGCAGCTTGGGCCCAGCGGGGGTACAAGAGACCCAGTACTTC.

This clonotype was observed a few times. The genes are TRBV2 and TRBJ1-4; the D is unclear. Between the trimmed V and J ends, which lost 0 bases and 4 bases, there was a span of 12 bases. This CDR3 region has 16 residues. Germline V gene lookup returns CDR1 SNHLY and CDR2 FYNNEI. The CDR3 loop reads CASSEAGGTNNEKLFF. The CDR3 bases are TGTGCCAGCAGTGAAGCGGGAGGAACCAATAATGAAAAACTGTTTTTT.